Shown below are 18 T cell receptor beta chains from a single sample sequenced in a study of blood T cell repertoires in COVID-19. Some clones are missing from TCRdb's copy, which holds only in-frame ones; the method was immunoSEQ multiplex PCR. The table lists some 76,000 clones, about 81% of them singletons, with under 35% in the top ten. The sequenced material came from peripheral blood. These receptors all stem from a human donor in a cohort sampled during active COVID-19.

The chain has TRBV7-8 and TRBJ1-4; 8 bases align to TRBD1. The V gene's germline CDR1 is SGHVS and CDR2 FQNEAQ. The V and J ends lost 5 bases and 7 bases, in that order; junction bases with no gene match: 9. The CDR3 extends over 15 amino acids. The CDR3 loop is CASSPTNGQGEKLFF. The CDR3 DNA sequence: TGTGCCAGCAGCCCGACGAACGGACAGGGTGAAAAACTGTTTTTT. The variable domain in full, completed from reference TRBV7-8 and TRBJ1-4, reads GAGVSQSPRYKVAKRGQDVALRCDPISGHVSLFWYQQALGQGPEFLTYFQNEAQLDKSGLPSDRFFAERPEGSVSTLKIQRTQQEDSAVYLCASSPTNGQGEKLFFGSGTQLSVL.

This rearrangement joins TRBV21-1 to TRBJ1-1; the table gives TRBD1 as D, unverified against the DNA. TRBV21-1 is described as a pseudogene. The CDR3 length is 16 residues. CDR3: CASSETPSPHNTEAFF. CDR3 bases: TGTGCCAGCAGCGAAACACCGTCCCCCCACAACACTGAAGCTTTCTTT.

The chain couples TRBV7-8 to TRBJ2-5; D is possibly TRBD2 (5 bases). Trimming took 5 bases from V and 1 from J, leaving 8 bases between them. The germline CDR1 and CDR2 sequences are SGHVS and FQNEAQ. The CDR3 sequence is 13 residues long. The CDR3 spells CASSQTIQETQYF. Written as DNA, the CDR3 is TGTGCCAGCAGCCAGACTATCCAAGAGACCCAGTACTTC.

The chain recombines TRBV6-5 with TRBJ1-5; maybe TRBD1 (5 bases). The CDR3 has 13 residues. Germline CDR1 is MNHEY and CDR2 is SVGAGI. V was pared by 5 bases and J by 8 bases, with 13 bases between. CDR3 residues: CASSIRLTEPQHF. Written as DNA, the CDR3 is TGTGCCAGCAGTATCCGATTGACAGAGCCCCAGCATTTT.

This rearrangement joins TRBV6-5 to TRBJ2-7; 7 positions match TRBD1. The CDR3 loop spans 13 amino acids. J lost 6 bases, V lost 5 bases, and 7 bases had no gene match. Germline CDR1 reads MNHEY; CDR2 reads SVGAGI. DNA for the CDR3: TGTGCCAGCAGTCGGGGACAGTCTGTCGAGCAGTACTTC. Its translation: CASSRGQSVEQYF.

This clone was seen more than once but under ten times. The chain has TRBV9 and TRBJ1-4; D possibly corresponds to TRBD1 (5 bases). Germline V CDR1 and CDR2: SGDLS, YYNGEE. V lost 0 bases to trimming and J lost 5 bases, with 11 bases between them. There are 15 residues in the CDR3. In DNA form, the CDR3 reads TGTGCCAGCAGCGTAGGGAAGGGGATAAATGAAAAACTGTTTTTT. Protein product: CASSVGKGINEKLFF.

V is TRBV5-1 and J is TRBJ2-2, with 9 positions matching TRBD2. Trimming at V came to 4 bases and at J to 5 bases, leaving 6 bases not matched to a gene. This CDR3 has 15 residues. Germline V CDR1 and CDR2: SGHRS, YFSETQ. CDR3 amino acids: CASSRLAGRTGELFF. Here the CDR3 DNA reads TGCGCCAGCAGCCGTCTAGCGGGGAGGACCGGGGAGCTGTTTTTT.

The chain employs TRBV9 and TRBJ1-5; possible D gene TRBD1, 6 bases. Germline V gene lookup returns CDR1 SGDLS and CDR2 YYNGEE. Trimming left V 1 base short and J 5 bases short, with 10 bases between. The CDR3 contains 14 residues. In DNA, the CDR3 is TGTGCCAGCAGCGTACAGGGGCCTGATCAGCCCCAGCATTTT. Translated, it gives CASSVQGPDQPQHF.

This clone was found a few times. The chain uses TRBV3-1 (or the pseudogene TRBV3-2) and TRBJ2-7; no clear D gene. CDR1 and CDR2 (germline): LGHDT, YNNKEL (reference sequence). The CDR3 length is 13 residues. V was shortened by 0 bases and J by 6 bases, with 9 bases between the two germline ends. CDR3 DNA sequence: TGTGCCAGCAGCCAAGAAGCGTCGCGCGAGCAGTACTTC. Encoded protein: CASSQEASREQYF.

This chain connects TRBV6-5 to TRBJ2-7, with 11 bases fitting TRBD2. The J segment lost 5 bases and the V segment lost 6 bases, leaving 9 bases of the junction unmatched. Per germline, CDR1 MNHEY and CDR2 SVGAGI. CDR3 length equals 15 residues. For the CDR3, the DNA is TGTGCCAGCAGGGACCTAGCGGGGGGCCCAGACGAGCAGTACTTC. Translation: CASRDLAGGPDEQYF.

This chain connects TRBV4-2 to TRBJ1-2; D perhaps matches TRBD1 (6 bases). V was trimmed by 1 base and J by 4 bases, leaving 13 bases between them. The CDR3 extends over 15 amino acids. Germline V gene lookup returns CDR1 LGHNA and CDR2 YNFKEQ. Here the CDR3 reads CASSQAGHHSYGYTF. Here the CDR3 DNA reads TGTGCCAGCAGCCAAGCGGGACACCACTCCTATGGCTACACCTTC.

V usage is TRBV5-4 and J usage is TRBJ1-2; D may be TRBD1 (5 bases). The CDR3 sequence is 14 residues long. V dropped 6 bases and J dropped 4 bases, with 16 bases sitting between them. Per the germline V gene, CDR1 is SGHNT and CDR2 is YYREEE (reference sequence). The CDR3 sequence: CASNPGRGPYGYTF. For the CDR3, the DNA is TGTGCCAGCAACCCGGGGAGGGGACCCTATGGCTACACCTTC.

This clone was seen a few times. The chain recombines TRBV7-8 with TRBJ1-5; 10 nucleotides align to TRBD1. Germline V gives CDR1 SGHVS, CDR2 FQNEAQ. J gave up 11 bases and V 0 bases, and 4 bases lay outside the gene matches. The CDR3 spans 14 residues. In DNA, the CDR3 is TGTGCCAGCAGCTTAGCGACAGGGGGCAGGTCCCAGCATTTT. Amino acids: CASSLATGGRSQHF.

The chain employs TRBV7-3 and TRBJ2-3, with TRBD2 as a possible D gene (6 bases). With 3 bases removed from V and 3 bases from J, the gap between germline ends came to 13 bases. There are 15 residues in the CDR3. Looked up from germline, CDR1 is SGHTA and CDR2 is FQGTGA. The CDR3: CASSFGRGRTDTQYF. CDR3 nucleotide sequence: TGTGCCAGCAGCTTTGGGCGGGGAAGAACAGATACGCAGTATTTT.

CDR3 nucleotides: TGTGCCAGCAGCCTGGGCGGCGGGGGTGGTCAGCCCCAGCATTTT. This translates into CASSLGGGGGQPQHF. V gene TRBV6-2 or TRBV6-3 combines with J gene TRBJ1-5, with D perhaps matching TRBD1 (5 bases). This CDR3 region has 15 residues. Trimming cost V 6 bases and J 6 bases, with 18 bases left between them. The V gene's germline CDR1 is MNHEY and CDR2 SVGEGT.

This chain joins TRBV19 and TRBJ2-7; 12 positions match TRBD1. Germline assignment: CDR1 LNHDA and CDR2 SQIVND (reference sequence). There are 12 residues in the CDR3. J gave up 5 bases and V 10 bases, and 3 bases lay outside the gene matches. CDR3 protein: CATGTGGNEQYF. The CDR3 region has the DNA TGTGCCACCGGGACAGGGGGCAACGAGCAGTACTTC.

The CDR3 DNA reads as TGCGCCAGCAGCGGGGACTTAAGCACAGATACGCAGTATTTT. It yields the protein CASSGDLSTDTQYF. V usage is TRBV5-1 and J usage is TRBJ2-3; a possible D gene is TRBD2 (6 bases). This CDR3 is built from 14 residues. The germline V gene encodes CDR1 SGHRS and CDR2 YFSETQ. Trimming pared 4 bases from V and 0 bases from J, leaving 9 bases between.

This clone was seen only a few times. The chain carries TRBV10-2 and TRBJ1-5; D is perhaps TRBD1 (6 bases). Germline V gene sequence: CDR1 WSHSY, CDR2 SAAADI. Trimming took 5 bases from V and 6 from J, leaving 11 bases between them. The CDR3 loop spans 13 amino acids. In nucleotides, the CDR3 is TGCGCCAGCAGTTACAGGGAAGGTCAGCCCCAGCATTTT. As protein: CASSYREGQPQHF.